This T cell receptor beta chain is drawn from a study of blood T cell repertoires in COVID-19. On the study more broadly: The United States, Italy and Spain supplied acute and convalescent COVID-19 samples. The cDNA or gDNA used as material had been derived from T cells, B-cell-depleted T cells, or PBMCs.

The assay was immunoSEQ multiplex PCR, and TCRdb's table has in-frame clones only and misses some. This table holds about 170,000 clones, about 86% found once. The J segment lost 2 bases and the V segment lost 5 bases, leaving 7 bases of the junction unmatched. The length of the CDR3 is 15 residues. The germline V gene has CDR1 SEHNR and CDR2 FQNEAQ (reference sequence). This TCR derives from a woman aged 70-85 years who had recovered from COVID-19. Sequencing was performed on peripheral blood. The rearrangement joins TRBV7-9 to TRBJ1-1, with TRBD1 matching 8 bases. This chain's CDR3 is CASSPGTGTNTEAFF. DNA of the CDR3: TGTGCCAGCAGCCCCGGGACAGGTACTAACACTGAAGCTTTCTTT.